The 16 T cell receptor beta chains given below trace back to one sample, sequenced in a study of T-cell reconstitution after alpha-beta-depleted transplantation in children. As it was prepared, the TCRbeta library received unique molecular identifiers. From the PCR reads, TCRdb called clonotypes with MiXCR, one entry per CDR3 protein. The sample includes nearly 400,000 distinct CDR3 sequences, roughly 21% of them seen just once. The source material was PBMCs from the stem cell graft donor, sampled from the stem cell graft. All receptors derive from a human donor who donated a stem cell graft to a child with acute myeloid leukemia.

This chain joins TRBV7-9 and TRBJ2-7; 7 nucleotides match TRBD2. V was pared by 1 base and J by 0 bases, with 6 bases of the junction left unmatched. Per the germline V gene, CDR1 is SEHNR and CDR2 is FQNEAQ (reference sequence). The CDR3 spans 16 residues. This CDR3 reads CASSLGLAEGSYEQYF. The CDR3 DNA is TGTGCCAGCAGCTTAGGTCTAGCGGAGGGCTCCTACGAGCAGTACTTC.

The chain joins TRBV10-2 to TRBJ2-2, with D maybe TRBD2 (5 bases). The CDR3 loop spans 17 amino acids. V was clipped by 3 bases and J by 1 base, with 15 bases between them. Looked up from germline, CDR1 is WSHSY and CDR2 is SAAADI. The DNA for the CDR3 is TGCGCCAGCAGTGAAGCTCTTACCGCGGGGAACACCGGGGAGCTGTTTTTT. Amino acids: CASSEALTAGNTGELFF.

A few counts support this clonotype. The V call is TRBV10-2, the J call TRBJ2-1; D may be TRBD2 (5 bases). Germline lookup yields CDR1 WSHSY and CDR2 SAAADI. This CDR3 region has 16 residues. V gave up 10 bases and J gave up 0 bases, with 19 bases separating them. CDR3 amino acids: CATLSQRLSSYNEQFF. DNA for the CDR3: TGCGCCACCCTCTCCCAGCGGCTGAGCTCCTACAATGAGCAGTTCTTC.

This clonotype was counted only a few times. An end of the junction does not agree with germline; a read error may underlie this. V gene TRBV5-1 combines with J gene TRBJ2-5, with TRBD2 matching over 13 bases. CDR1 is SGHRS, CDR2 YFSETQ, per germline. The length of the CDR3 is 15 residues. CDR3 sequence reads: CASSLLAGGQETQYF. The CDR3 DNA sequence: TGTGCCAGCAGCTTACTAGCGGGGGGGCAAGAGACCCAGTACTTC.

CDR3 amino acids: CASSLSGANHNEQFF. The CDR3 coding sequence is TGTGCCAGCAGCTTATCCGGAGCCAACCACAATGAGCAGTTCTTC. The chain links TRBV7-9 to TRBJ2-1; no reliable D call. Germline V gives CDR1 SEHNR, CDR2 FQNEAQ (reference sequence). V was trimmed by 2 bases and J by 5 bases, leaving 13 bases between them. The CDR3 is 15 amino acids.

There are a few counts of this clonotype. The rearrangement joins TRBV20-1 to TRBJ1-2; D may be TRBD1 (6 bases). The CDR3 is 13 amino acids. CDR1 DFQATT and CDR2 SNEGSKA come from the germline V gene (reference sequence). V shed 7 bases and J shed 4 bases, with 16 bases lying between them. This chain's CDR3 is CSVKTGSFYGYTF. Written as DNA, the CDR3 is TGCAGTGTCAAGACAGGATCTTTCTATGGCTACACCTTC.

This clonotype has a handful of counts. The chain uses TRBV29-1 and TRBJ1-2; 8 bases fit TRBD1. Germline V gene sequence: CDR1 SQVTM, CDR2 ANQGSEA. V lost 0 bases, J lost 7 bases, and 10 bases stayed unmatched. The CDR3 runs to 15 residues. The CDR3 loop is CSVEDRGRGRGGYTF. DNA of the CDR3: TGCAGCGTTGAAGATCGCGGCAGGGGGCGAGGTGGCTACACCTTC. The full variable domain, completed using reference TRBV29-1 and TRBJ1-2, is SAVISQKPSRDICQRGTSLTIQCQVDSQVTMMFWYRQQPGQSLTLIATANQGSEATYESGFVIDKFPISRPNLTFSTLTVSNMSPEDSSIYLCSVEDRGRGRGGYTFGSGTRLTVV.

The J gene is TRBJ2-3, the V gene TRBV28; 10 bases are shared with TRBD2. The CDR3 consists of 16 residues. Per germline, CDR1 MDHEN and CDR2 SYDVKM. V was clipped by 6 bases and J by 3 bases; unmatched bases: 9. CDR3 protein: CASSPRAGGRTDTQYF. Here the CDR3 DNA reads TGTGCCAGCAGCCCGAGAGCGGGAGGGAGGACAGATACGCAGTATTTT.

The chain links TRBV12-3 or TRBV12-4 to TRBJ1-3; unclear D gene. The CDR3 sequence is 15 residues long. The V and J ends lost 7 bases and 0 bases respectively, with 13 bases between them. The DNA of the CDR3 is TGTGCCAGCAATTCCCTTACGGGCTCTGGAAACACCATATATTTT. Translated: CASNSLTGSGNTIYF.

This clonotype has a handful of counts. The J gene is TRBJ1-1, the V gene TRBV6-1; D remains unclear. V lost 6 bases and J 3 bases, leaving 17 bases between the germline ends. Germline V CDR1 and CDR2: MNHNS, SASEGT. CDR3 length equals 15 residues. The CDR3 here is CASRSAHPRDTEAFF. CDR3 DNA sequence: TGTGCCAGCAGATCCGCTCACCCTAGGGACACTGAAGCTTTCTTT.

The rearrangement uses TRBV3-1 and TRBJ2-1, with TRBD2 as a possible D gene (6 bases). Between the trimmed V and J ends, which lost 2 bases and 9 bases, there was a span of 14 bases. From germline, CDR1 is LGHDT and CDR2 YNNKEL (reference sequence). This CDR3 spans 14 amino acids. The CDR3 bases are TGTGCCAGCAGCCAAACCACCGGGAGTGGTGAGCAGTTCTTC. Protein: CASSQTTGSGEQFF.

This clonotype has a handful of counts. The J gene is TRBJ2-2, the V gene TRBV6-5; TRBD2 matches 9 bases. The germline V gene encodes CDR1 MNHEY and CDR2 SVGAGI. J was trimmed by 7 bases and V by 2 bases; bases with no gene match: 8. The CDR3 extends over 16 amino acids. CDR3 nucleotide sequence: TGTGCCAGCAGTTACCGCGGGACTAGCCTTCTCGGGGAGCTGTTTTTT. Its translation is CASSYRGTSLLGELFF.

In its sample, this clonotype was seen many times. The chain employs TRBV7-9 and TRBJ2-7; 7 positions match TRBD2. The germline V gene encodes CDR1 SEHNR and CDR2 FQNEAQ (reference sequence). The ends lost 5 bases at V and 3 bases at J; junction bases unmatched: 1. The CDR3 is made up of 12 amino acids. The CDR3 here is CASSRGDYEQYF. The CDR3 DNA sequence: TGTGCCAGCAGCCGGGGGGACTACGAGCAGTACTTC.

This clonotype was counted many times. The rearrangement links TRBV27 to TRBJ2-3, with TRBD1 matching 7 bases. V was pared by 8 bases and J by 6 bases, with 20 bases of the junction left unmatched. The germline V gene encodes CDR1 MNHEY and CDR2 SMNVEV (reference sequence). The CDR3 consists of 17 residues. The CDR3 sequence: CASHLVGTEFSMDTQYF. DNA for the CDR3: TGTGCCAGCCACTTGGTCGGGACAGAGTTTTCAATGGATACGCAGTATTTT.

The chain uses TRBV12-5 and TRBJ1-3; D not resolved. The V end lost 7 bases, the J end lost 1 base, and 8 bases lay between the germline ends. This CDR3 has 13 residues. Germline-derived CDR1 and CDR2 are LGHNT and FRNRAP. The CDR3, as DNA: TGTGCTAGTGCGGCGGAGTCTGGAAACACCATATATTTT. Residues: CASAAESGNTIYF.

Many counts were recorded for this clonotype. This chain connects TRBV24-1 to TRBJ2-5, with TRBD1 matching 12 bases. Unmatched junction bases numbered 3, after V lost 3 bases and J lost 5 bases. The germline gives CDR1 KGHDR, CDR2 SFDVKD. The CDR3 consists of 15 residues. Written as DNA, the CDR3 is TGTGCCACCAGTGATCCCGGGACAGGGGGCGAGACCCAGTACTTC. Translated, it gives CATSDPGTGGETQYF.